This paragraph reports one T cell receptor (beta chain). In the authors' methods: Nucleated cell number was recorded as an estimate derived from reference gene primer amplification. Only in-frame clones appear in the TCRdb table, and some are missing; sequencing was by immunoSEQ multiplex PCR. Clone size and V and J calls were adopted from that table, with D and trimming inferred from the DNA. Among fewer than 200,000 clones listed, around 80% were seen once. The data belong to a study of blood T cell repertoires in COVID-19. Researchers sorted participants into cohorts using their self-reported clinical history. The receptor was derived from a man aged 50 to 60 who had recovered from COVID-19. The specimen sequenced was PBMCs or T cells enriched from blood (not recorded which).

In DNA form, the CDR3 reads TGTGCCAGCAGCTTAGGGACAGGGGGCCTCGGGAACACTGAAGCTTTCTTT. It encodes CASSLGTGGLGNTEAFF. The chain joins TRBV7-6 to TRBJ1-1, with TRBD1 matching 11 bases. The CDR3 loop spans 17 amino acids. The junction had 5 bases not matched to a gene; V was cut back by 1 base and J by 1 base. Germline lookup yields CDR1 SGHVS and CDR2 FNYEAQ.